This TCR beta chain was profiled in a study of identical twins. Note on this clonotype: The antigen is not known.

Unique molecular identifiers were present on cDNA, and template switching added a universal primer site. Each CDR3 protein is one row after TCRdb ran MiXCR on the 5' RACE reads. The sample consists of around 1.7 million distinct CDR3 sequences, about 31% of them appearing once. General study results and limits: The study reached conclusions through statistical analysis that was cross-sectional, not following the same donors. Models underestimated how often monozygotic twins shared out-of-frame TCR alpha. Fewer insertions marked abundant cord blood beta clonotypes; young adult naive trended weakly, memory not at all.

Sequenced sample: cord blood. The receptor was derived from a newborn girl in good health.

DNA of the CDR3: TGCAGTGCCCCGGACCCTACCCCTAGAGAGGGACGTCGGACGCAGTATTTT. Translation: CSAPDPTPREGRRTQYF. This chain uses TRBV20-1 with TRBJ2-3, with D possibly being TRBD1 or TRBD2 (5 bases each). Germline loops: CDR1 DFQATT, CDR2 SNEGSKA (reference sequence). The CDR3 sequence is 17 residues long. V lost 6 bases and J 9 bases, leaving 31 bases between the germline ends.